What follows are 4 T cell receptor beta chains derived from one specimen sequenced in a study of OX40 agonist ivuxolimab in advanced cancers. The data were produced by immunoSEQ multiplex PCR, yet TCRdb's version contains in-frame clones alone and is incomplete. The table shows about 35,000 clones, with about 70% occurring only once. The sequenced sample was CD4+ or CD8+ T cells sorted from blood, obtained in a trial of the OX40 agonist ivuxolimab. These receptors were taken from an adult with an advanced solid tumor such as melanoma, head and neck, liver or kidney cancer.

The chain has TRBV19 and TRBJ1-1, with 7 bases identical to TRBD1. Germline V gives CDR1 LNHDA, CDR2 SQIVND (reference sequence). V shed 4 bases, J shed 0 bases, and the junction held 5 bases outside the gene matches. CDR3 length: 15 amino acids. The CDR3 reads CASSTSGQLNTEAFF. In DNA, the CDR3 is TGTGCCAGTAGTACCTCGGGACAGTTGAACACTGAAGCTTTCTTT.

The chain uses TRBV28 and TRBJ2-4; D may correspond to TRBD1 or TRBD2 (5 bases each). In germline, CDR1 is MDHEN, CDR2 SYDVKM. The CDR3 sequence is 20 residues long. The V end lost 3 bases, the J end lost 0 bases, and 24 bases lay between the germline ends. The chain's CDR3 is CASSFVYLGTGKIAKNIQYF. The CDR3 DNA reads TGTGCCAGCAGTTTTGTTTATCTTGGGACGGGGAAAATAGCCAAAAACATTCAGTACTTC.

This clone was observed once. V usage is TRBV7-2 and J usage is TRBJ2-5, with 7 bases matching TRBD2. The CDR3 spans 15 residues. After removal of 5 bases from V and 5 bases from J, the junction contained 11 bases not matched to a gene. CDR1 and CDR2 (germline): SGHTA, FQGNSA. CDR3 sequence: CASSGGGGAGETQYF. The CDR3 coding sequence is TGTGCCAGCAGCGGAGGCGGGGGAGCGGGTGAGACCCAGTACTTC.

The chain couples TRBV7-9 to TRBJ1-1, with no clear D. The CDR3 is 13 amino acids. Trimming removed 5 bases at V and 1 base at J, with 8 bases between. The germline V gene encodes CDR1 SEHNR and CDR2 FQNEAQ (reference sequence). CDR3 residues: CASSRGANTEAFF. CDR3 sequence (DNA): TGTGCCAGCAGCCGCGGAGCGAACACTGAAGCTTTCTTT.